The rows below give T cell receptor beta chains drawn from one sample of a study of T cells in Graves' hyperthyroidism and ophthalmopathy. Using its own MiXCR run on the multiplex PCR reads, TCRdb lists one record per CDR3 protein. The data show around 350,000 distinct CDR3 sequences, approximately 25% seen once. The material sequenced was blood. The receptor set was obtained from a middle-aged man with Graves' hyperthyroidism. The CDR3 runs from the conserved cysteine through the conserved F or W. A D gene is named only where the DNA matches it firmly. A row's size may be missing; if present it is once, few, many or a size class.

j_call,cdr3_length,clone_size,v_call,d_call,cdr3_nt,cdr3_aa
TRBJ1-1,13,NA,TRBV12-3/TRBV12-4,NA,TGTGCCAGCAGAGAACCCCCTTACACTGAAGCTTTCTTT,CASREPPYTEAFF
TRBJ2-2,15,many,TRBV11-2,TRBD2,TGTGCCAGCAGCTTAGTAGCGGGAGGCACCGGGGAGCTGTTTTTT,CASSLVAGGTGELFF
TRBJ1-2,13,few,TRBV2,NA,TGTGCCAGCAGTGCGGTGGAGGGTGGTGGCTACACCTTC,CASSAVEGGGYTF
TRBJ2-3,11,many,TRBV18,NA,TGTGCCAGCAGCCCTTCAGATACGCAGTATTTT,CASSPSDTQYF
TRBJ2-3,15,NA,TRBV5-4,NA,TGTGCCAGCAGCCCCACTCCGGGAGCCACAGATACGCAGTATTTT,CASSPTPGATDTQYF
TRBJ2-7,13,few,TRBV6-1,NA,TGTGCCAGCAGTGAAGCGGGCAACTACGAGCAGTACTTC,CASSEAGNYEQYF
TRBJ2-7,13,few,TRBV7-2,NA,TGTGCCAGCAGCCGCGATGGCTCCTACGAGCAGTACTTC,CASSRDGSYEQYF
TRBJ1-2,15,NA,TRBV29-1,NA,TGCAGCGTTGAAGATCCCGTCGAAGGGAACTATGGCTACACCTTC,CSVEDPVEGNYGYTF
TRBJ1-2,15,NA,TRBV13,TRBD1,TGTGCCAGCAGCGCCGGGGACAGTGGAATGAATGGCTACACCTTC,CASSAGDSGMNGYTF
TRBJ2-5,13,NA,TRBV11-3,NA,TGTGCCAGCAGCTTAGGGTCAGAAGAGACCCAGTACTTC,CASSLGSEETQYF